This note documents a single T cell receptor beta chain sequence. Its antigen is not known. This CDR3 is 15 amino acids long. Germline values: CDR1 SGHDN, CDR2 FVKESK. Germline trimming cut 4 bases from V and 6 bases from J; bases unmatched to any gene: 9. This specimen comes from a study of blood T cells in healthy people across ages. General observations from the study: Per-million-T-cell TCR beta diversity fell roughly linearly with age.

Primers used in a second PCR of roughly 7 to 12 cycles were a sample-barcoded 5' primer and a J-beta primer mix. Each cDNA molecule, via a template-switch adaptor with 12 random nucleotides, was tagged. TCRdb used MiXCR to reprocess the 5' RACE reads, holding one entry per CDR3 protein. Of 1.5 million to 2 million distinct CDR3 sequences listed, over 25% are singletons. The TCR originated in a woman aged 25-40 years in good health. This rearrangement joins TRBV14 to TRBJ2-3; 8 positions agree with TRBD1. The sample taken for sequencing was blood. CDR3 in amino acids: CASSPVGQGADTQYF. The CDR3 DNA reads as TGTGCCAGCAGCCCCGTAGGACAGGGAGCGGATACGCAGTATTTT.